This T cell receptor beta chain was identified during a study of glioma-infiltrating T cells after dendritic cell vaccination. Study observations and caveats: TCR clonality showed no direct relationship with survival.

Germline values: CDR1 SGHTA, CDR2 FQGTGA. This CDR3 spans 14 amino acids. Trimming left V 4 bases short and J 1 base short, with 8 bases between. The assay was immunoSEQ multiplex PCR, and TCRdb's table has in-frame clones only and misses some. The table includes some 91,000 clones, 75% to 90% detected once. The time point: after dendritic cell vaccination, including at tumor progression/relapse. As for this clone: Its antigen is undetermined.

The sequencing used blood, collected after dendritic cell vaccination. The V and J genes are TRBV7-3 and TRBJ1-3, with D tentatively TRBD1 (5 bases). This sequence originates from a human donor with glioblastoma. The chain's CDR3 is CASSSGGSGNTIYF. CDR3 DNA: TGTGCCAGCAGCTCCGGGGGTTCTGGAAACACCATATATTTT.